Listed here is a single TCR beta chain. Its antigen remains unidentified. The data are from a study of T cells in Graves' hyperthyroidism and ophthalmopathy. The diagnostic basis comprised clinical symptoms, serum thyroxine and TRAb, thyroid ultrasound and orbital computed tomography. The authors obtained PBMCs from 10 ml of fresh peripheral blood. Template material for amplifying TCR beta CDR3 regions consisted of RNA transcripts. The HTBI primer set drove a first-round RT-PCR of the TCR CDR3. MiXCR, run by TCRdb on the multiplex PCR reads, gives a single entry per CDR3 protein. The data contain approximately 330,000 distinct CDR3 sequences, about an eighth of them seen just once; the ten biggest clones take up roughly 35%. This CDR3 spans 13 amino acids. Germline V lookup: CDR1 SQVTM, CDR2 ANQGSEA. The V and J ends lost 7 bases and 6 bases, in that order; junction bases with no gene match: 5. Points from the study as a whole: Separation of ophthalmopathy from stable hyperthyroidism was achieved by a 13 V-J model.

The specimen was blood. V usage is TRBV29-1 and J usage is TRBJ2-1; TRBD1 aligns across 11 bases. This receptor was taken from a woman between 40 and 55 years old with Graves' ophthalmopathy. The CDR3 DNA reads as TGCAGCGGGAGGGGACAGGGGGTCAATGAGCAGTTCTTC. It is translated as CSGRGQGVNEQFF.